A selection of T cell receptor beta chains follows, all from one sample in a study of Graves' ophthalmopathy and Graves' hyperthyroidism. From the multiplex PCR reads, TCRdb called clonotypes with MiXCR, one entry per CDR3 protein. The sample lists 900,000 to 1,200,000 distinct CDR3 sequences; about 35% were seen once. Sequencing was carried out using peripheral blood or thyroid tissue (not recorded which). These receptors originate from an adult man with Graves' hyperthyroidism. CDR3s include the opening cysteine and the closing phenylalanine or tryptophan. A D gene is named only where the DNA matches it firmly.

d_call v_call cdr3_aa
TRBD2 TRBV2 CASRSSGDYEQYF
- TRBV10-1 CAISDLRSGETQYF
- TRBV7-9 CASSKKRRGF
- TRBV20-1 CSEALRDRNYGYTF
- TRBV24-1 CATSRGAGTGELFF
TRBD1 TRBV10-3 CAIRNHFGTGVGNTIYF
TRBD1 TRBV29-1 CSVVITGTGGDSNQQYF
- TRBV20-1 CSARDTGWAAHEAFF
- TRBV12-3/TRBV12-4 CASGGSGNQPQHF
- TRBV7-2 CASSSRVKGDTQYF
- TRBV6-5 CASSGHRYEQYF
- TRBV29-1 CSVLFYTVGGTDTQYF
- TRBV4-1 CASSQVGTSNNEKLFF
- TRBV12-3/TRBV12-4 CASSWGPGLGVDTGELFF
- TRBV30 CAWSPWQGFYEQYF
- TRBV27 CASSFQGYGNQPQHF